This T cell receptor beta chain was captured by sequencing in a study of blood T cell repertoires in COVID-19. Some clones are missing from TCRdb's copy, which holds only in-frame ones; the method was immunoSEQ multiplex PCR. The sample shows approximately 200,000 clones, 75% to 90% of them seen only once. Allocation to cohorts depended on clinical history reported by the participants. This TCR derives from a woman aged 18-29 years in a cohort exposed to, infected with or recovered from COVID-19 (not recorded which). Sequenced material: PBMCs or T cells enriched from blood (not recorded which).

CDR3 nucleotide sequence: TGTGCCAGCAGCGTAACTAGCGGAGGGTGGAATGAGCAGTTCTTC. Residues: CASSVTSGGWNEQFF. The V call is TRBV9, the J call TRBJ2-1, with 8 bases lining up with TRBD2. This CDR3 region has 15 residues. Germline CDR1 is SGDLS and CDR2 is YYNGEE. The V segment lost 1 base and the J segment 7 bases; nucleotides outside the gene matches: 7.